This TCR beta chain was profiled in a study of regulatory T cells. The study's findings and limits: In CD3G-deficient patients, conventional CD4+ T cells were enriched for hydrophobic CDR3 residues at positions 6 and 7.

The V and J ends lost 3 bases and 10 bases respectively, with 16 bases between them. The CDR3 runs 14 residues. Germline V lookup: CDR1 MDHEN, CDR2 SYDVKM. About this clone itself: Its antigen is currently unknown.

Amplification used 52 TRBV primers and 13 TRBJ primers. The method was immunoSEQ multiplex PCR; TCRdb's version includes in-frame clones alone and lacks a portion of them. The table has tens of thousands of clones, 89% seen once. The receptor comes from a person between 18 and 35 years old with CD3G deficiency. The V and J genes are TRBV28 and TRBJ2-1; D perhaps matches TRBD2 (6 bases). The sample consisted of conventional CD4+ T cells sorted from blood. CDR3 sequence reads: CASSFYRSRGEQFF. CDR3 sequence (DNA): TGTGCCAGCAGTTTTTACAGGTCCCGGGGGGAGCAGTTCTTC.